This TCR beta chain comes out of a study of blood T cells in healthy people across ages. Next came a second PCR, run for roughly 7 to 12 cycles, which used a sample-barcoded 5' primer along with a J-beta primer mix. TCRdb analysed the 5' RACE reads with MiXCR anew, one entry per CDR3 protein. The table lists hundreds of thousands of distinct CDR3 sequences, more than 40% of them singletons. This receptor was obtained from a woman aged 60-75 years in good health. The sequenced material came from blood.

CDR3 coding DNA: TGTGCCAGCAGTTTAGGATTTCCAGGCACCGGGGAGCTGTTTTTT. The encoded protein is CASSLGFPGTGELFF. This chain joins TRBV27 and TRBJ2-2; the D is unclear. Looked up from germline, CDR1 is MNHEY and CDR2 is SMNVEV (reference sequence). Between the trimmed V and J ends, which lost 2 bases and 4 bases, there was a span of 11 bases. The CDR3 sequence is 15 residues long.